These 3 T cell receptor beta chains originate from one sample sequenced in a study of blood T cell repertoires in COVID-19. The table came from immunoSEQ multiplex PCR; TCRdb's copy has only in-frame clones and leaves some out. In the table there are 42,000 or so clones, around 82% of which are singletons. Material: peripheral blood. Source of these receptors: a man in his forties or fifties with active or convalescent COVID-19.

This clone is a singleton in its sample. The V gene is TRBV9, the J gene TRBJ2-5; 11 positions agree with TRBD2. The length of the CDR3 is 14 residues. V shed 8 bases, J shed 4 bases, and the junction held 7 bases outside the gene matches. Germline V gene lookup returns CDR1 SGDLS and CDR2 YYNGEE. In DNA form, the CDR3 reads TGTGCCAGTACCCCCGGGACTAGCGGAGAGACCCAGTACTTC. It codes for CASTPGTSGETQYF.

The V and J genes are TRBV7-2 and TRBJ2-5, with TRBD2 identical over 7 bases. V dropped 8 bases and J dropped 5; count of bases not matched to a gene: 11. The germline gives CDR1 SGHTA, CDR2 FQGNSA. The CDR3 runs 14 residues. CDR3 region: CASATSGVGETQYF. The CDR3, as DNA: TGTGCCAGCGCTACGAGCGGGGTCGGGGAGACCCAGTACTTC.

The V gene is TRBV9, the J gene TRBJ2-1; TRBD2 might be the D (7 bases). Germline CDR1 reads SGDLS; CDR2 reads YYNGEE. Trimming removed 0 bases at V and 4 bases at J, with 11 bases between. The CDR3 runs to 15 residues. CDR3 region: CASSVVGGPYNEQFF. The CDR3 DNA reads as TGTGCCAGCAGCGTAGTGGGGGGGCCATACAATGAGCAGTTCTTC.